This T cell receptor (beta chain) is drawn from a study of blood T cell repertoires in COVID-19. The wider study: T cells, B-cell-depleted T cells, or PBMCs provided the cDNA or gDNA that served as material.

Original analysis: Amplified reference gene primers provided the basis for estimating nucleated cell counts. Only in-frame clones appear in the TCRdb table, and some are missing; sequencing was by immunoSEQ multiplex PCR. From that table come the V and J calls and clone size; the DNA was used to work out D and trimming. The table has 150,000 to 200,000 clones, approximately 83% seen once. This CDR3 is 15 amino acids long. Germline values: CDR1 SGHTA, CDR2 FQGNSA. Trimming at V came to 5 bases and at J to 5 bases, leaving 9 bases not matched to a gene. This receptor was taken from a man aged 60 to 75 with acute or convalescent COVID-19. This sequence joins TRBV7-2 and TRBJ2-1; 7 nucleotides match TRBD2. The sequenced sample consisted of peripheral blood. The CDR3 protein is CASSEAGSPNNEQFF. In DNA, the CDR3 is TGTGCCAGCAGCGAAGCGGGAAGCCCTAACAATGAGCAGTTCTTC.